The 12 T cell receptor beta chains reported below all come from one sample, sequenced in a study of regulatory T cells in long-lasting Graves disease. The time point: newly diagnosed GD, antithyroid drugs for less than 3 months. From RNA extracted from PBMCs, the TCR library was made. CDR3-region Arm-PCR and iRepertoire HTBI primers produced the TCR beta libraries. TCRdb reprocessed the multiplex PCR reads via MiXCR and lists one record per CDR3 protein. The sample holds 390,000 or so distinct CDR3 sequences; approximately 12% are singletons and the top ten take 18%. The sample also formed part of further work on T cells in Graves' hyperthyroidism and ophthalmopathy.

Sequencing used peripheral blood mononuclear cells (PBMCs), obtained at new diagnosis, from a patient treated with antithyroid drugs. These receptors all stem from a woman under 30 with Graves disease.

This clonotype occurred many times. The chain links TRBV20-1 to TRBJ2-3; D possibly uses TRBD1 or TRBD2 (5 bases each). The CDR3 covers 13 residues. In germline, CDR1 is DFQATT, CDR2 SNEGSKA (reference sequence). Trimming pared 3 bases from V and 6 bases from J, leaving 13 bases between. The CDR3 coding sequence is TGCAGTGCTAGTAGTGGGGGTTGGGATACGCAGTATTTT. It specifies CSASSGGWDTQYF.

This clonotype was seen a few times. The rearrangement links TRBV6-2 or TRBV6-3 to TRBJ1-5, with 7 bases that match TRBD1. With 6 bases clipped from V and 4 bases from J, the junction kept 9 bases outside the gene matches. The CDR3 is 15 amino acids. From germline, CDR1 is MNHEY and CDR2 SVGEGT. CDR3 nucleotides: TGTGCCAGCAGAACGACAGGGTTGGGGAATCAGCCCCAGCATTTT. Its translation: CASRTTGLGNQPQHF.

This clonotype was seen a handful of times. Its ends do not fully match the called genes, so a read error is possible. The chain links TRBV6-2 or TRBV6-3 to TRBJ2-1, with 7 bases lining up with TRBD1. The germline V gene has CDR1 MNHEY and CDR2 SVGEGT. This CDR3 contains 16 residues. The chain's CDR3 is CASSDSRGPPYNEQFF. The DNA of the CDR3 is TGTGCCAGCAGTGACTCGAGGGGGCCACCCTACAATGAGCAGTTCTTC.

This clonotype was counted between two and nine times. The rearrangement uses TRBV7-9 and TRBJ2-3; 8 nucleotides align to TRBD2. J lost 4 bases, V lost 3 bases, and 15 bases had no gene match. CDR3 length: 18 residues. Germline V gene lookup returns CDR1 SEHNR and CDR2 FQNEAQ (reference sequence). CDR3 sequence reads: CASSLERERYYGPDTQYF. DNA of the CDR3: TGTGCCAGCAGCTTGGAGCGGGAGAGATATTACGGCCCAGATACGCAGTATTTT. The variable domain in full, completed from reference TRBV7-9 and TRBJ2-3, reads DTGVSQNPRHKITKRGQNVTFRCDPISEHNRLYWYRQTLGQGPEFLTYFQNEAQLEKSRLLSDRFSAERPKGSFSTLEIQRTEQGDSAMYLCASSLERERYYGPDTQYFGPGTRLTVL.

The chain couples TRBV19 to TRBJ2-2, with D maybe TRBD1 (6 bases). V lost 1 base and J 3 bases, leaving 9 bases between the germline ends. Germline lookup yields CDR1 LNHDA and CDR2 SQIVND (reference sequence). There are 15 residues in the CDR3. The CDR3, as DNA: TGTGCCAGTAGTATAGGCAGGGGATACACCGGGGAGCTGTTTTTT. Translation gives CASSIGRGYTGELFF. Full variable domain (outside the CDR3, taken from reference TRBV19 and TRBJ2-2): DGGITQSPKYLFRKEGQNVTLSCEQNLNHDAMYWYRQDPGQGLRLIYYSQIVNDFQKGDIAEGYSVSREKKESFPLTVTSAQKNPTAFYLCASSIGRGYTGELFFGEGSRLTVL.

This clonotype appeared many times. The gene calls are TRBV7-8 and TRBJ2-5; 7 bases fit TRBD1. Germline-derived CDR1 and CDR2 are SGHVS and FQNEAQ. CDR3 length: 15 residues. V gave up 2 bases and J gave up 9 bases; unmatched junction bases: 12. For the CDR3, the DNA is TGTGCCAGCAGCTTAAGGGGGCGCTTACAAGAAGCCCAGTACTTC. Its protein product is CASSLRGRLQEAQYF.

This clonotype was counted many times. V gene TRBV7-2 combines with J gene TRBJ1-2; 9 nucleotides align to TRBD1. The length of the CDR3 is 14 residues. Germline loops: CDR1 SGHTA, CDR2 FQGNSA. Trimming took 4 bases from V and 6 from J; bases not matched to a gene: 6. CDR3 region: CASSSRDRAHGYTF. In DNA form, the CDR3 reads TGTGCCAGCAGCTCCCGGGACAGGGCTCATGGCTACACCTTC.

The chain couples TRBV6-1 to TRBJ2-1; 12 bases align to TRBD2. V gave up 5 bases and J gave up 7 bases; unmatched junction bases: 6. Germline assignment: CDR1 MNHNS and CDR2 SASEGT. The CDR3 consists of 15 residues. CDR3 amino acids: CASSLLAGGQNEQFF. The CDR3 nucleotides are TGTGCCAGCAGTCTCCTAGCGGGAGGGCAGAATGAGCAGTTCTTC.

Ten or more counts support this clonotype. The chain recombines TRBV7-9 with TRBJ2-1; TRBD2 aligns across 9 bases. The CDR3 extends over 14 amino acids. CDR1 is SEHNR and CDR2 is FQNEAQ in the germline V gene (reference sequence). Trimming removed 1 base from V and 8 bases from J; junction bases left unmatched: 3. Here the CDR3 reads CASSLGGGAYEQFF. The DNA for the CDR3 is TGTGCCAGCAGCTTAGGCGGGGGGGCATATGAGCAGTTCTTC.

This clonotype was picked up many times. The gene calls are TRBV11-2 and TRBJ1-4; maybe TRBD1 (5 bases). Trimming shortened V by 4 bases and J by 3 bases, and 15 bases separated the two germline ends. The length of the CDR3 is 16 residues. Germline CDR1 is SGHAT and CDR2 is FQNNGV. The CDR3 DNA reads TGTGCCAGCAGCTACGACCCGGGGGGACCTAATGAAAAACTGTTTTTT. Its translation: CASSYDPGGPNEKLFF. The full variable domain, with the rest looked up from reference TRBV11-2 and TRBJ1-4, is EAGVAQSPRYKIIEKRQSVAFWCNPISGHATLYWYQQILGQGPKLLIQFQNNGVVDDSQLPKDRFSAERLKGVDSTLKIQPAKLEDSAVYLCASSYDPGGPNEKLFFGSGTQLSVL.

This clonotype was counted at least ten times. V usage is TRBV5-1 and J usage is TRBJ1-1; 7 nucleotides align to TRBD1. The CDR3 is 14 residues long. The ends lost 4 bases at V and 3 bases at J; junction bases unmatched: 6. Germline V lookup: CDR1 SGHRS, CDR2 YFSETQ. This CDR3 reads CASSPQGRYTEAFF. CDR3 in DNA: TGCGCCAGCAGCCCACAGGGGAGGTACACTGAAGCTTTCTTT.

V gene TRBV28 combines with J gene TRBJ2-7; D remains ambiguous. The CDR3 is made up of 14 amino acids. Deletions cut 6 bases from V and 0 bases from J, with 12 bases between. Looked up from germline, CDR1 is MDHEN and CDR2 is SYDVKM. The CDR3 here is CASSQGPISYEQYF. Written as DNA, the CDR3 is TGTGCCAGCAGCCAAGGGCCTATCTCCTACGAGCAGTACTTC.